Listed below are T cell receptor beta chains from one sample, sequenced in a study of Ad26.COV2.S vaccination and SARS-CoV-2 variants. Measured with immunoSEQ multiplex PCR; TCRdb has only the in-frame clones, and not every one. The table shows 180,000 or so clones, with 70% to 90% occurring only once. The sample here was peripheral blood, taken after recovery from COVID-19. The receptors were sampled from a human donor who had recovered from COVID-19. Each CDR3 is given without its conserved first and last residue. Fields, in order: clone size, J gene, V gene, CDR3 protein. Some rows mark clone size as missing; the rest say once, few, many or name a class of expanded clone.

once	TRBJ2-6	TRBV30	AWRIAGPPIGTGANVLT
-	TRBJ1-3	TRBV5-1	ASSLELGPKLSGNTIY
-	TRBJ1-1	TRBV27	ASIVQEAKLRNTEAF
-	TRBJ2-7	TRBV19	ASRRTGGSYEQY
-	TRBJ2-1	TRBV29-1	SVSLGGNEQF
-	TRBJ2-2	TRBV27	ASSSPPGELF
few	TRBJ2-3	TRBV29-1	SVKGLGGDTQY
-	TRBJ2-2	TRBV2	ASSERTTETGELF
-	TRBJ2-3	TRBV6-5	ASSYSIQGSTDTQY
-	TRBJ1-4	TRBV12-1	ASSFAGIEKLF
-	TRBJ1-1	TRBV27	ASSPGDRGIPEAF
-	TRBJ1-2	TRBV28	ASSSDSNNYGYT
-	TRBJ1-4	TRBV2	ASRTFGDRAKKLF
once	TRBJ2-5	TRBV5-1	ASSLDYLYKETQY
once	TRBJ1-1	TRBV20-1	SGWRNTEAF